This T cell receptor (beta chain) stems from a study of control samples from healthy donors and cancer patients. This clone has a handful of counts. Produced via immunoSEQ multiplex PCR; TCRdb's table is partial and in-frame only. The sample lists about 100,000 clones; roughly 92% were seen once. This CDR3 comprises 15 residues. Germline CDR1 and CDR2: SGHRS and YFSETQ. The ends were cut back, 4 bases at V and 5 bases at J, with 18 bases in the middle. The sample consisted of blood. V gene TRBV5-1 combines with J gene TRBJ1-1; maybe TRBD1 (6 bases). The TCR sequence derives from a human donor in good health. The donor label of this sample is uncertain. CDR3 sequence (DNA): TGCGCCAGCAGCCAAAATACAGGGCGGAGGACTGAAGCTTTCTTT. This translates into CASSQNTGRRTEAFF.